This T cell receptor beta chain was recovered during a study of PD-L1 blockade in urothelial cancer. Study-wide background: Around 2014, patients got going on atezolizumab, taking 1,200 mg intravenously every 3 weeks. Blood yielded a median of about 150,000 T cells per sample.

Assay: immunoSEQ multiplex PCR; the TCRdb copy retains only in-frame clones and omits some. Here the sample spans about 120,000 clones, about 89% being singletons. Time point described: peripheral blood 6 weeks after treatment start. Metastatic or locally advanced urothelial carcinoma was present in the patients. Each individual provided 1 to 8 samples (taken pretreatment and on-treatment). V lost 5 bases to trimming and J lost 5 bases, with 12 bases between them. Germline V lookup: CDR1 SGHNT, CDR2 YENEEA. This CDR3 comprises 14 residues. This TCR was sampled from a man aged 60 to 69 with urothelial cancer. The input for sequencing was PBMCs, taken around atezolizumab (anti-PD-L1) treatment. The chain recombines TRBV11-3 with TRBJ2-2; weak D call: TRBD1 (6 bases). The CDR3 loop reads CASSRNRATGELFF. Here the CDR3 DNA reads TGTGCCAGCAGCCGAAACAGGGCTACCGGGGAGCTGTTTTTT.